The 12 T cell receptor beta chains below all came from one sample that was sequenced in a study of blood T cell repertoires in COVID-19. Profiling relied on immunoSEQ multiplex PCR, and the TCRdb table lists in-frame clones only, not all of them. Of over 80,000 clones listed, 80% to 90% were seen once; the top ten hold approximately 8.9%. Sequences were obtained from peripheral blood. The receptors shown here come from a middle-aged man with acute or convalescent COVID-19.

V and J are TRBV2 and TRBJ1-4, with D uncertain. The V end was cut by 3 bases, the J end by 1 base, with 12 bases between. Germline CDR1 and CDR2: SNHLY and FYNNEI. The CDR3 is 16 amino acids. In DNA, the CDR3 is TGTGCCAGCAGTGATTCTGGTGCCGGAACTAATGAAAAACTGTTTTTT. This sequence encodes CASSDSGAGTNEKLFF.

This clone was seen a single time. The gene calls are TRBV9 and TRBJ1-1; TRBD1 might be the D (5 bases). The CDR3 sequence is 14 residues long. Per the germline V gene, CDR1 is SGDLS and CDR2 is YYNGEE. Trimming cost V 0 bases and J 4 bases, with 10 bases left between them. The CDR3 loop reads CASSVDGGSTEAFF. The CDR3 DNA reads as TGTGCCAGCAGCGTAGACGGGGGGTCCACTGAAGCTTTCTTT.

CDR3 DNA sequence: TGTGCCAGCAGCTTAGGGGAGGCAGGCACGCAGTATTTT. This codes for CASSLGEAGTQYF. This sequence joins TRBV11-2 and TRBJ2-3; perhaps TRBD2 as D (6 bases). The V and J ends lost 1 base and 9 bases respectively, with 11 bases between them. Germline values: CDR1 SGHAT, CDR2 FQNNGV. The CDR3 has 13 amino acids.

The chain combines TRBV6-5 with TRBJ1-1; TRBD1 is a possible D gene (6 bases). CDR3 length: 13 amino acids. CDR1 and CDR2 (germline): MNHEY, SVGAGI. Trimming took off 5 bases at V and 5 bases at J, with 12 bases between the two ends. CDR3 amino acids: CASSPRGGTEAFF. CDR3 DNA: TGTGCCAGCAGTCCCAGGGGCGGGACTGAAGCTTTCTTT.

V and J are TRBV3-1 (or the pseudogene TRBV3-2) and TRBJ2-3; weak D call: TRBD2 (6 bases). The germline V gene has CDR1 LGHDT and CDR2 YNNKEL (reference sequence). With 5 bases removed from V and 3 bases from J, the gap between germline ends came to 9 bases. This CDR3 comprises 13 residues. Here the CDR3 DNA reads TGTGCCAGCAGCACGGGGAGGACAGATACGCAGTATTTT. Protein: CASSTGRTDTQYF.

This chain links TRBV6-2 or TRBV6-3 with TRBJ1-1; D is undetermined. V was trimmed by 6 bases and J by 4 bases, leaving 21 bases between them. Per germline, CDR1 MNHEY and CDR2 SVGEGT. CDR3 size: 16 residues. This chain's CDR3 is CASSPPTSRLSTEAFF. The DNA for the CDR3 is TGTGCCAGCAGCCCACCGACATCCCGCCTTAGCACTGAAGCTTTCTTT.

The CDR3 loop is CASSFGLAGGRANEQFF. For the CDR3, the DNA is TGTGCCAGCAGCTTCGGACTAGCGGGGGGGCGAGCCAATGAGCAGTTCTTC. The V gene is TRBV7-3, the J gene TRBJ2-1; 15 bases line up with TRBD2. Looked up from germline, CDR1 is SGHTA and CDR2 is FQGTGA. With V trimmed by 3 bases and J by 6 bases, 6 bases remained unmatched. This CDR3 has 17 residues.

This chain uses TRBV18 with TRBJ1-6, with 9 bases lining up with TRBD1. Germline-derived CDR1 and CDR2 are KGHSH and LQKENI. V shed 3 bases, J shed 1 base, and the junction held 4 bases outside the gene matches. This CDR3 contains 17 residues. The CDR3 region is CASSPTGGISYNSPLHF. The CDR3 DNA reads TGTGCCAGCTCACCTACAGGGGGCATTTCCTATAATTCACCCCTCCACTTT.

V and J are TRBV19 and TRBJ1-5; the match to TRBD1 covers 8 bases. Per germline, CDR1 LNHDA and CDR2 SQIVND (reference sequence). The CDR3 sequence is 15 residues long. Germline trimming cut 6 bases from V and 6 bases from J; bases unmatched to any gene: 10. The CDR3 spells CASSPRGQGIQPQHF. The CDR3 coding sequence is TGTGCCAGTAGCCCCCGCGGACAGGGTATTCAGCCCCAGCATTTT.

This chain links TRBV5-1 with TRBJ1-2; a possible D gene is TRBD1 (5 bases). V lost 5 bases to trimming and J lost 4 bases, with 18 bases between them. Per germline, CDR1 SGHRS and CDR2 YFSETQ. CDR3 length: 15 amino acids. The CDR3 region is CASSSKTGGSYGYTF. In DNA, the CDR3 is TGCGCCAGCAGTTCTAAGACGGGGGGGAGCTATGGCTACACCTTC.

CDR3 sequence reads: CASSLPGGETQYF. In nucleotides, the CDR3 is TGTGCCAGCAGCCTCCCGGGGGGAGAGACCCAGTACTTC. J is TRBJ2-5 and V is TRBV11-2, with 7 positions matching TRBD2. With 5 bases clipped from V and 4 bases from J, the junction kept 4 bases outside the gene matches. The CDR3 spans 13 residues. Germline CDR1 and CDR2: SGHAT and FQNNGV. Using reference TRBV11-2 and TRBJ2-5 for the parts outside the CDR3, the full variable domain is EAGVAQSPRYKIIEKRQSVAFWCNPISGHATLYWYQQILGQGPKLLIQFQNNGVVDDSQLPKDRFSAERLKGVDSTLKIQPAKLEDSAVYLCASSLPGGETQYFGPGTRLLVL.

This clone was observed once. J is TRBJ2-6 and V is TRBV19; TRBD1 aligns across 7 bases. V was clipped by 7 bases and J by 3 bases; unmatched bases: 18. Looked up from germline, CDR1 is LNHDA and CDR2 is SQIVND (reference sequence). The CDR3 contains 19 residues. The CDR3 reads CASTLYRRDSLRGANVLTF. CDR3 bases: TGTGCCAGTACCCTGTACCGCCGGGACAGCCTCCGTGGGGCCAACGTCCTGACTTTC.